This section outlines one T cell receptor (beta chain) sequence together with its context. V shed 4 bases and J shed 4 bases, with 10 bases lying between them. Germline V lookup: CDR1 SQVTM, CDR2 ANQGSEA. The CDR3 contains 12 residues. This sample was taken from a study of blood T cell repertoires in COVID-19. Overall study: Acute-phase and convalescent COVID-19 samples originated in the United States, Italy and Spain. T cells, B-cell-depleted T cells, or PBMCs provided the cDNA or gDNA that served as material.

As handled by the study authors: From reference gene primer amplification, estimates of nucleated cell counts were derived. Clones were read by immunoSEQ multiplex PCR, and TCRdb kept only the in-frame ones, dropping some. V and J calls and clone size are given by that table; D and trimming were obtained from the DNA. The sample has about 160,000 clones, roughly 85% seen once. Sequences were obtained from peripheral blood. The clonotype was recovered from a human donor with acute or convalescent COVID-19. The donor label of this sample is uncertain. The rearrangement joins TRBV29-1 to TRBJ1-1; possibly TRBD1 for D (5 bases). The CDR3 loop reads CSVAQGLTEAFF. In nucleotides, the CDR3 is TGCAGCGTTGCTCAGGGACTCACTGAAGCTTTCTTT.